This T cell receptor (beta chain) was captured by sequencing in a study of T cells expressing NK-cell markers. Overall study context: Seven sequenced donors out of eight were HCMV-seropositive, one seronegative.

TCRdb reprocessed the 5' RACE reads and keeps a single row for each CDR3 protein, giving no DNA. The sample's table shows 150,000 to 180,000 distinct CDR3 sequences. CDR3 length equals 16 residues. CDR1 SQVTM and CDR2 ANQGSEA come from the germline V gene. The sequenced sample was blood T cells: a sorted CD56 or NKG2C T cell subset, CD4+ or CD8+ T cells, or bulk PBMC T cells (not recorded which). The TCR sequence derives from a woman aged 45-65 years in good health. The gene calls are TRBV29-1 and TRBJ2-7; TCRdb outputs TRBD1, but without DNA this stays unchecked. CDR3 sequence: CSVGPLQGSRSYEQYF.